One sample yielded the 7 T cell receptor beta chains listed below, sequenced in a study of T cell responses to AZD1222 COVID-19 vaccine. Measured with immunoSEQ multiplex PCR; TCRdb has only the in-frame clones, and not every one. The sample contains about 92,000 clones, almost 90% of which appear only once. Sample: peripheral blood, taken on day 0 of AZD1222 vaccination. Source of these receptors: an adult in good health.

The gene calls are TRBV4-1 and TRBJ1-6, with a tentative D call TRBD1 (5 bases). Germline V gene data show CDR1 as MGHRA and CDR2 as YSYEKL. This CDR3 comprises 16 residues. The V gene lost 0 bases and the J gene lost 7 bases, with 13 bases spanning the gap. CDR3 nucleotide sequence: TGCGCCAGCAGCCAAGATGGGGGAAGTAGGAATTCACCCCTCCACTTT. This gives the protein CASSQDGGSRNSPLHF.

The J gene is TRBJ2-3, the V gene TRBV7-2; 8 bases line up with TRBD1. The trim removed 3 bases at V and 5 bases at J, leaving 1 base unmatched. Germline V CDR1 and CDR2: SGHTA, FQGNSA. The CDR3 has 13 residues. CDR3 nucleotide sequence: TGTGCCAGCAGCTTCGGACAGGGAGATACGCAGTATTTT. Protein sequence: CASSFGQGDTQYF.

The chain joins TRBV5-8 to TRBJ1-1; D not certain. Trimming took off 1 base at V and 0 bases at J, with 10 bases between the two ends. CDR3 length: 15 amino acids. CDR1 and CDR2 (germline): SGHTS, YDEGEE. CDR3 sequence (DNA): TGTGCCAGCAGCTTGTCCCCGAGGATGAACACTGAAGCTTTCTTT. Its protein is CASSLSPRMNTEAFF.

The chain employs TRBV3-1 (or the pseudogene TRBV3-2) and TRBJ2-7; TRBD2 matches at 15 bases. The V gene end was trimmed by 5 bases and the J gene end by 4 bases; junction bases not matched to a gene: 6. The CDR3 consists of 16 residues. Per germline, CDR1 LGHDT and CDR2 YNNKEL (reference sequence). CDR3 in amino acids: CASSYGTSGRCYEQYF. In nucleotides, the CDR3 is TGTGCCAGCAGCTATGGGACTAGCGGGAGGTGTTACGAGCAGTACTTC.

DNA of the CDR3: TGTGCCAGCAGTTCTAATACCCAAGAGACCCAGTACTTC. Its protein product is CASSSNTQETQYF. This chain links TRBV6-2 or TRBV6-3 with TRBJ2-5; D unresolved. Germline V CDR1 and CDR2: MNHEY, SVGEGT. The CDR3 is made up of 13 amino acids. V was cut by 4 bases and J by 1 base, with 7 bases left in between.

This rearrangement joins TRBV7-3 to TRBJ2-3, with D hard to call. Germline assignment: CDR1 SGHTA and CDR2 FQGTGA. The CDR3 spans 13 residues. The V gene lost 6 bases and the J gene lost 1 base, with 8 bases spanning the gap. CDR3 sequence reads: CASSWQGTDTQYF. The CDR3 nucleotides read TGTGCCAGCAGTTGGCAGGGCACAGATACGCAGTATTTT.

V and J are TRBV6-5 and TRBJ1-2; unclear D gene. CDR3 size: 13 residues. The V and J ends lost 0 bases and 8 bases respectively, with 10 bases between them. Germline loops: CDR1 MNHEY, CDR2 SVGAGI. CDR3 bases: TGTGCCAGCAGTTACTCCCGGGTTGAGGGCTACACCTTC. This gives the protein CASSYSRVEGYTF.